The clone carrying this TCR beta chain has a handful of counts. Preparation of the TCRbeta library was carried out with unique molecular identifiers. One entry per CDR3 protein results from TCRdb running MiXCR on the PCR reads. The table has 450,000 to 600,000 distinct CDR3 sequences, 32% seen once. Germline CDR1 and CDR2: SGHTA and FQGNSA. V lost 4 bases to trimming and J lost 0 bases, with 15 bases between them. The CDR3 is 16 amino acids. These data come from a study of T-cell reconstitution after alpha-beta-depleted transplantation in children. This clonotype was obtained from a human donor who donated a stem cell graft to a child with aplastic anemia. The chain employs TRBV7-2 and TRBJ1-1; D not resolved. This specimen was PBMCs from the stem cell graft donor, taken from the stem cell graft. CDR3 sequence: CASSSPAGPMNTEAFF. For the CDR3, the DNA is TGTGCCAGCAGCTCTCCAGCAGGACCGATGAACACTGAAGCTTTCTTT.